This is a list of T cell receptor beta chains from one sample in a study of T-cell memory formation after mild COVID-19. One entry per CDR3 protein results from TCRdb running MiXCR on the 5' RACE reads. Of around 430,000 distinct CDR3 sequences in the sample, more than 15% were seen once. Source material: PBMCs or a T cell subset sorted from them (not recorded which). The source of these receptors is a man in his late teens or twenties who had mild COVID-19 (a few samples of this study predate the infection). Cell type and time point are not known. Each CDR3 is given with its conserved first and last residue. The D gene is left open where the match is weak. Expanded clones get a size class; other rows say once, few or many, or leave the size out.

many	TRBJ2-5	TRBD1	14	TRBV20-1	TGCAGTGCTCGCAGGGGGAGCAATTGGGAGACCCAGTACTTC	CSARRGSNWETQYF
many	TRBJ2-2	-	14	TRBV12-3/TRBV12-4	TGTGCCAGCAGTTCCATACCGAACACCGGGGAGCTGTTTTTT	CASSSIPNTGELFF
-	TRBJ1-6	-	17	TRBV5-1	TGCGCCAGCAGCTTGGCCCCCCGGGTGGGATATAATTCACCCCTCCACTTT	CASSLAPRVGYNSPLHF
few	TRBJ2-2	-	17	TRBV5-1	TGCGCCAGCAGCCGGACCTTGGACAGTGCGAACACCGGGGAGCTGTTTTTT	CASSRTLDSANTGELFF
-	TRBJ2-6	-	12	TRBV6-2/TRBV6-3	TGTGCCAGCAGTTATGAGGCCCTAGTCCTGACTTTC	CASSYEALVLTF
-	TRBJ2-3	-	13	TRBV18	TGTGCCAGCTCACCCCCCCAAGGAGATACGCAGTATTTT	CASSPPQGDTQYF
once	TRBJ2-1	-	14	TRBV27	TGTGCCAGCAGTCGGGCCACCGTAGGCAATGAGCAGTTCTTC	CASSRATVGNEQFF
-	TRBJ2-1	TRBD1	15	TRBV19	TGTGCCAGTAGTATGACAGGGTGGTCCTACAATGAGCAGTTCTTC	CASSMTGWSYNEQFF
few	TRBJ1-6	-	12	TRBV9	TGTGCCAGCAGCGACAGGAATTCACCCCTCCACTTT	CASSDRNSPLHF
many	TRBJ2-5	-	14	TRBV10-3	TGTGCCATCAGTGACCGGGACGCTACGGAGACCCAGTACTTC	CAISDRDATETQYF
-	TRBJ1-5	-	17	TRBV4-1	TGCGCCAGCAGCCAAGATTCAAGAAGGGAACCACGTCAGCCCCAGCATTTT	CASSQDSRREPRQPQHF
-	TRBJ1-1	-	15	TRBV28	TGTGCCAGCAGCCTAGGGGGGCCCACATTTATTGAAGCTTTCTTT	CASSLGGPTFIEAFF
few	TRBJ1-1	-	13	TRBV20-1	TGCAGTGCTAGCCGCACGGTGAACACTGAAGCTTTCTTT	CSASRTVNTEAFF
-	TRBJ1-1	-	8	TRBV6-5	TGTGCCAGCAGGAAAGCTTTCTTT	CASRKAFF
-	TRBJ2-1	TRBD2	16	TRBV2	TGTGCCAGCAGTGAGGCCGGGACTAGCGTCTACAATGAGCAGTTCTTC	CASSEAGTSVYNEQFF
few	TRBJ2-1	-	16	TRBV4-1	TGCGCCAGCAGCCAGGTGGACGGACTCGCCATGGATGAGCAGTTCTTC	CASSQVDGLAMDEQFF
few	TRBJ1-5	-	12	TRBV28	TGTGCCAGCAGTCTCTACCAGCAGCCCCAGCATTTT	CASSLYQQPQHF
few	TRBJ1-2	-	14	TRBV6-5	TGTGCCAGCAGTCCTCGGGGGGACCTCTATGGCTACACCTTC	CASSPRGDLYGYTF
-	TRBJ2-7	TRBD1	15	TRBV4-3	TGCGCCAGCAGCCAAGTCTGGGGACAGGGGTACGAGCAGTACTTC	CASSQVWGQGYEQYF
few	TRBJ2-4	TRBD1	15	TRBV5-1	TGCGCCAGCAGCCTGTGGACAGGGGACAAAAACATTCAGTACTTC	CASSLWTGDKNIQYF
-	TRBJ2-3	-	13	TRBV5-1	TGCGCCAGCAGCACCCCACAGGGCAATACGCAGTATTTT	CASSTPQGNTQYF
few	TRBJ2-3	-	16	TRBV27	TGTGCCCCCCCTGTGAGTATGGGGGTTAGCACAGATACGCAGTATTTT	CAPPVSMGVSTDTQYF
many	TRBJ1-6	-	14	TRBV20-1	TGCAGTGCCGTAGAGAGGGGCCGTAATTCACCCCTCCACTTT	CSAVERGRNSPLHF
few	TRBJ2-7	-	13	TRBV20-1	TGCAGTGCTAGACCCCCTATGGGCTACGAGCAGTACTTC	CSARPPMGYEQYF
-	TRBJ2-7	-	15	TRBV4-3	TGCGCCAGCGGATTCTTGGGGAATGCTTTCTACGAGCAGTACTTC	CASGFLGNAFYEQYF
many	TRBJ2-1	-	16	TRBV11-1	TGTGCCAGCAGCTGGAAATCTAGGGGGGCCCACAATGAGCAGTTCTTC	CASSWKSRGAHNEQFF
few	TRBJ1-2	-	15	TRBV5-1	TGCGCCAGCAGCCTCGGGCTCTTATCTGCTTATGGCTACACCTTC	CASSLGLLSAYGYTF
-	TRBJ1-3	-	14	TRBV20-1	TGCAGTGCTAATCAGGGGAACTCTGGAAACACCATATATTTT	CSANQGNSGNTIYF
-	TRBJ2-5	TRBD2	12	TRBV20-1	TGCAGTGCTCCGGGGGGGGAAGAGACCCAGTACTTC	CSAPGGEETQYF
many	TRBJ2-1	TRBD1	15	TRBV11-2	TGTGCCAGCAGCATACGGGACAGGGTCCACAATGAGCAGTTCTTC	CASSIRDRVHNEQFF
-	TRBJ2-3	-	14	TRBV7-3	TGTGCCAGCAGCCCGGCGGGGAACTGGGATACGCAGTATTTT	CASSPAGNWDTQYF
few	TRBJ2-1	-	18	TRBV5-1	TGCGCCAGCAGCCCCGCTCACCCCAGGCGTAGCTCCTACAATGAGCAGTTCTTC	CASSPAHPRRSSYNEQFF
-	TRBJ1-1	-	13	TRBV7-2	TGTGCCAGCAGCTTACCGGAGGCGGCTGAAGCTTTCTTT	CASSLPEAAEAFF
many	TRBJ2-3	-	13	TRBV18	TGTGCCAGCTCACCACTTAGCACAGATACGCAGTATTTT	CASSPLSTDTQYF
-	TRBJ2-5	-	13	TRBV5-1	TGCGCCAGCAGCCCAGACCCACGTGAGACCCAGTACTTC	CASSPDPRETQYF
once	TRBJ2-2	-	16	TRBV4-1	TGCGCCAGCAGCCAAGAACGGGGGGCGCTCCCCGGGGAGCTGTTTTTT	CASSQERGALPGELFF
few	TRBJ1-5	-	14	TRBV5-6	TGTGCCAGCAGCTTGTGGGCAGGCAATCAGCCCCAGCATTTT	CASSLWAGNQPQHF
-	TRBJ2-7	-	11	TRBV24-1	TGTGCCACCAGTGGGGGCTACGAGCAGTACTTC	CATSGGYEQYF
few	TRBJ2-2	-	16	TRBV18	TGTGCCAGCTCACCGTTCACGGCCGGAGACACCGGGGAGCTGTTTTTT	CASSPFTAGDTGELFF
-	TRBJ1-1	-	13	TRBV7-9	TGTGCCAGCATCACTTTGCGGGGGGCTGAAGCTTTCTTT	CASITLRGAEAFF
few	TRBJ2-3	TRBD1	15	TRBV7-7	TGTGCTAGCAGCCCCAGCCAGGGGGCTACAGATACGCAGTATTTT	CASSPSQGATDTQYF
-	TRBJ2-6	-	14	TRBV19	TGTGCCACTCAAGGGGTCTCTGGGGCCAACGTCCTGACTTTC	CATQGVSGANVLTF
-	TRBJ2-7	-	13	TRBV11-2	TGTGCCAGCAGCTTAGAAGTTCCCTACGAGCAGTACTTC	CASSLEVPYEQYF
-	TRBJ1-2	-	15	TRBV4-1	TGCGCCAGCAGCCAAGCGGGGAGAACTAACTATGGCTACACCTTC	CASSQAGRTNYGYTF
many	TRBJ1-3	-	16	TRBV3-1	TGTGCCAGCAGCCCACTCCGGGACCATTTCGGACACACCATATATTTT	CASSPLRDHFGHTIYF
-	TRBJ1-3	TRBD1	15	TRBV27	TGTGCCAGCGCCACTGGGACAGGCTCTGGAAACACCATATATTTT	CASATGTGSGNTIYF
many	TRBJ2-5	TRBD2	17	TRBV4-2	TGTGCCAGCAGCCAAGAACTAGCGGGGGGAGTTGAAGAGACCCAGTACTTC	CASSQELAGGVEETQYF
-	TRBJ1-2	-	14	TRBV2	TGTGCCAGCAGTGAACTCACGGGGAACTATGGCTACACCTTC	CASSELTGNYGYTF
few	TRBJ1-2	-	15	TRBV11-2	TGTGCCAGCAGCTTGGGACGGCTCTATGGTGGTGGCTACACCTTC	CASSLGRLYGGGYTF
-	TRBJ2-3	-	12	TRBV29-1	TGCAGCGGCCGGGACAGCACAGATACGCAGTATTTT	CSGRDSTDTQYF
-	TRBJ2-3	-	13	TRBV29-1	TGCAGCGTTGTTACCATCTCCACAGATACGCAGTATTTT	CSVVTISTDTQYF
many	TRBJ1-5	TRBD1	17	TRBV15	TGTGCCACCAGCATCGGATTTACAGGGGAAGGCAATCAGCCCCAGCATTTT	CATSIGFTGEGNQPQHF
few	TRBJ1-3	-	12	TRBV12-3/TRBV12-4	TGTGCCAGCAGTTATTCGAGAAACACCATATATTTT	CASSYSRNTIYF
few	TRBJ1-4	-	14	TRBV5-1	TGCGCCAGCAGCTTGGTGGGGGCTAATGAAAAACTGTTTTTT	CASSLVGANEKLFF
few	TRBJ2-3	-	14	TRBV11-2	TGTGCCAGCAGCAGGACTACTCACACAGATACGCAGTATTTT	CASSRTTHTDTQYF
-	TRBJ1-2	TRBD1	12	TRBV29-1	TGCAGCGCCCACAGGGGGTACTATGGCTACACCTTC	CSAHRGYYGYTF
-	TRBJ2-5	-	14	TRBV7-7	TGTGCTAGCAGCTTAACTGCCAGGGAGGAGACCCAGTACTTC	CASSLTAREETQYF
-	TRBJ2-3	TRBD2	15	TRBV5-1	TGCGCCAGCAGCTTGGCCGGGAGGAGCGCAGATACGCAGTATTTT	CASSLAGRSADTQYF